A selection of T cell receptor beta chains follows, all from one sample in a study of T cell responses to AZD1222 COVID-19 vaccine. Clones were sequenced by immunoSEQ multiplex PCR, and TCRdb holds only the in-frame ones, with some missing. Of more than 100,000 clones listed, around nine tenths are singletons. The source material was peripheral blood, sampled on day 0 of AZD1222 vaccination. These receptors were obtained from an adult in good health. CDR3s include the opening cysteine and the closing phenylalanine or tryptophan. The order of the fields is CDR3 protein, V gene, D gene. A D gene is named only where the DNA matches it firmly.

cdr3_aa: CAWSKLTGIEETQYF
v_call: TRBV30
d_call: TRBD1

cdr3_aa: CASSFPGIAGGDSTDTQYF
v_call: TRBV28
d_call: TRBD2

cdr3_aa: CASSSLGQGAYEQYF
v_call: TRBV28
d_call: TRBD1

cdr3_aa: CATSRDLLGGGHNEQFF
v_call: TRBV15
d_call: .

cdr3_aa: CASSVAGGPGEQFF
v_call: TRBV9
d_call: TRBD2

cdr3_aa: CASSVGSGRGTDTQYF
v_call: TRBV9
d_call: TRBD2

cdr3_aa: CSAALNYGYTF
v_call: TRBV20-1
d_call: .

cdr3_aa: CASSRPPAATYEQYF
v_call: TRBV11-2
d_call: .

cdr3_aa: CASSRATGTSTSGANVLTF
v_call: TRBV18
d_call: TRBD1

cdr3_aa: CASSFGQGRSHSF
v_call: TRBV12-3/TRBV12-4
d_call: TRBD1

cdr3_aa: CASSSSGGPTYEQYF
v_call: TRBV6-5
d_call: .

cdr3_aa: CASSLTGTNTEAFF
v_call: TRBV5-5
d_call: .

cdr3_aa: CASSQDLAGSGELFF
v_call: TRBV4-2
d_call: TRBD2

cdr3_aa: CASTTSGTGKNIQYF
v_call: TRBV19
d_call: TRBD1

cdr3_aa: CASSLIQDNGYTF
v_call: TRBV28
d_call: .

cdr3_aa: CASSYPAGAREQYF
v_call: TRBV7-2
d_call: TRBD2

cdr3_aa: CASSSNTYEQYF
v_call: TRBV27
d_call: .

cdr3_aa: CASSESTILDEQYF
v_call: TRBV10-1
d_call: .

cdr3_aa: CASSESGFEQFF
v_call: TRBV10-1
d_call: .

cdr3_aa: CASSPGVNTEAFF
v_call: TRBV3-1/TRBV3-2
d_call: .

cdr3_aa: CASSLEVAAEAFF
v_call: TRBV5-1
d_call: .

cdr3_aa: CASSARSGGHQPQHF
v_call: TRBV3-1/TRBV3-2
d_call: TRBD1

cdr3_aa: CASGGGYEQYF
v_call: TRBV9
d_call: .